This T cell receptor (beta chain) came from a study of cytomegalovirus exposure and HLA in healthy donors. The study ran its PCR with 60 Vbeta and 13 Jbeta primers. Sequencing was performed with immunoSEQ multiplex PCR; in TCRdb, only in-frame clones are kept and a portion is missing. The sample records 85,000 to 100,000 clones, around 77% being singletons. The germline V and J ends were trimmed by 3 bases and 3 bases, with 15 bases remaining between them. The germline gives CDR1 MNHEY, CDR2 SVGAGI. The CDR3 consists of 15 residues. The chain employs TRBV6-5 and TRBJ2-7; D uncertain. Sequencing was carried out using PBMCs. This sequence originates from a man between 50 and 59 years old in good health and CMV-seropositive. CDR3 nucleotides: TGTGCCAGCAGTTATAGAGAAGTTGGAGTCTACGAGCAGTACTTC. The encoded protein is CASSYREVGVYEQYF.